This T cell receptor beta chain stems from a study of naive and memory T cell subsets. Alpha and beta constant region primers primed reverse transcription for blood and skin samples. The SP2 primer and nested alpha and beta constant region primers amplified ligated cDNA in four rounds. In TCRdb, the 5' RACE reads were re-called with MiXCR into one record per CDR3 protein. The sample includes about 20,000 distinct CDR3 sequences, around 4.2% of them seen just once. Whole blood, about 2.5 ml, came from adult healthy volunteers. The library had UMIs added by 3' ligation of an oligonucleotide to TCR cDNA. This clonotype was found many times. The receptor was derived from a male donor in good health.

The CDR3 region has the DNA TGTGCCAGCAGCTTCGTGGGACAGGCGTTCAATGGCTACACCTTC. This translates into CASSFVGQAFNGYTF. The chain uses TRBV13 and TRBJ1-2; 8 nucleotides line up with TRBD1. The CDR3 loop spans 15 amino acids. Germline CDR1 PRHDT, CDR2 FYEKMQ (reference sequence). With 3 bases clipped from V and 6 bases from J, the junction kept 9 bases outside the gene matches.